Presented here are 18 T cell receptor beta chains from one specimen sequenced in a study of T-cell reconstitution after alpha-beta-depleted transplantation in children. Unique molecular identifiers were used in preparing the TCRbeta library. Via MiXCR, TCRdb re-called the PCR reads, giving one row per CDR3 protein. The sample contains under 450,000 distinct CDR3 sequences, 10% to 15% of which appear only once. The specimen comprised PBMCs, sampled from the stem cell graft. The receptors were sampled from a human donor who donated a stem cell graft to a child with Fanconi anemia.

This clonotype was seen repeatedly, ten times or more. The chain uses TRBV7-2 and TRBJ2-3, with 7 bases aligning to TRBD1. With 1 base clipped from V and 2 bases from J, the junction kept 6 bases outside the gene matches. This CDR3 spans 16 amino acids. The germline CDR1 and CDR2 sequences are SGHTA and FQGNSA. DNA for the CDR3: TGTGCCAGCAGCTTAGTCGGGACAGCAAACACAGATACGCAGTATTTT. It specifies CASSLVGTANTDTQYF.

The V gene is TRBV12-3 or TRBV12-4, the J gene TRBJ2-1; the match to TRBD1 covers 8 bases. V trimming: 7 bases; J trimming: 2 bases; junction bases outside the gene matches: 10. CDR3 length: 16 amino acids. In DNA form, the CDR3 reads TGTGCCAGCACCAGAACGACAGGGGTCGCCTACAATGAGCAGTTCTTC. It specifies CASTRTTGVAYNEQFF.

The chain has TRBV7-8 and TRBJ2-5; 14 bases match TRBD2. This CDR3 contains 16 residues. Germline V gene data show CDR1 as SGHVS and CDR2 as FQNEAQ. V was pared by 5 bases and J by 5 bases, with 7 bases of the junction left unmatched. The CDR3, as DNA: TGTGCCAGCAGCCCGGGGACTAGCGGGGGATACGAGACCCAGTACTTC. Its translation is CASSPGTSGGYETQYF.

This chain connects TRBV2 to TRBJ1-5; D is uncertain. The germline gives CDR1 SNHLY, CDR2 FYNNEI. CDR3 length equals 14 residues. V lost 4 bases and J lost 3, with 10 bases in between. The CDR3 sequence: CASSVGPFNQPQHF. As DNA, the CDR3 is TGTGCCAGCAGTGTTGGACCGTTCAATCAGCCCCAGCATTTT.

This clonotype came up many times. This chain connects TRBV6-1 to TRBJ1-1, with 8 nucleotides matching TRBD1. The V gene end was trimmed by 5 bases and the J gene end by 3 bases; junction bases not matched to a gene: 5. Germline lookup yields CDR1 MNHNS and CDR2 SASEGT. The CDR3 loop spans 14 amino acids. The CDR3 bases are TGTGCCAGCAGTAGACAGGGGAGGGACACTGAAGCTTTCTTT. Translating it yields CASSRQGRDTEAFF.

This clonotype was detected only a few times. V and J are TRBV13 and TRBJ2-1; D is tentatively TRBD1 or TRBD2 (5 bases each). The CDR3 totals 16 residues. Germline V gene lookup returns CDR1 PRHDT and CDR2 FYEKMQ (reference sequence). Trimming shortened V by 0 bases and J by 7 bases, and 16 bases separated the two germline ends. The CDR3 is CASSLGLGDWENEQFF. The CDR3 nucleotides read TGTGCCAGCAGCTTAGGCCTAGGGGATTGGGAGAATGAGCAGTTCTTC.

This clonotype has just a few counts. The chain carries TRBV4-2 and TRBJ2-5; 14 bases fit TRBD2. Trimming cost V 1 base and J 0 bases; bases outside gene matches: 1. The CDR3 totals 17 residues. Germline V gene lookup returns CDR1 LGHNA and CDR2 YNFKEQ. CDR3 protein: CASSQGTSGRYQETQYF. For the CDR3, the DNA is TGTGCCAGCAGCCAAGGGACTAGCGGGAGGTACCAAGAGACCCAGTACTTC.

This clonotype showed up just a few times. The chain's CDR3 is CSASRQGLTEAFF. CDR3 nucleotide sequence: TGCAGTGCTAGTCGACAGGGACTCACTGAAGCTTTCTTT. The chain has TRBV20-1 and TRBJ1-1; 7 positions match TRBD1. The trim removed 3 bases at V and 4 bases at J, leaving 5 bases unmatched. In germline, CDR1 is DFQATT, CDR2 SNEGSKA (reference sequence). The CDR3 runs 13 residues.

CDR3 coding DNA: TGTGCCAGCAGCTCCTTAAGTTTAGCGGGGCGCACAGATACGCAGTATTTT. Protein sequence: CASSSLSLAGRTDTQYF. The chain links TRBV9 to TRBJ2-3, with 8 nucleotides matching TRBD2. This CDR3 has 17 residues. The trim removed 4 bases at V and 1 base at J, leaving 11 bases unmatched. Looked up from germline, CDR1 is SGDLS and CDR2 is YYNGEE. The whole variable domain, filled in from reference TRBV9 and TRBJ2-3, reads DSGVTQTPKHLITATGQRVTLRCSPRSGDLSVYWYQQSLDQGLQFLIQYYNGEERAKGNILERFSAQQFPDLHSELNLSSLELGDSALYFCASSSLSLAGRTDTQYFGPGTRLTVL.

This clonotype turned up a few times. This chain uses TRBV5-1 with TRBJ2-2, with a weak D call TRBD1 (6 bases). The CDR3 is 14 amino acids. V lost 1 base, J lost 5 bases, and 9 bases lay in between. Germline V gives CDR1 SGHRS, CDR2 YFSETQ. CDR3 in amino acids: CASSLRTVTGELFF. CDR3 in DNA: TGCGCCAGCAGCTTGCGGACAGTGACCGGGGAGCTGTTTTTT. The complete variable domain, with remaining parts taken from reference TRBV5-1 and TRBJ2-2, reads KAGVTQTPRYLIKTRGQQVTLSCSPISGHRSVSWYQQTPGQGLQFLFEYFSETQRNKGNFPGRFSGRQFSNSRSEMNVSTLELGDSALYLCASSLRTVTGELFFGEGSRLTVL.

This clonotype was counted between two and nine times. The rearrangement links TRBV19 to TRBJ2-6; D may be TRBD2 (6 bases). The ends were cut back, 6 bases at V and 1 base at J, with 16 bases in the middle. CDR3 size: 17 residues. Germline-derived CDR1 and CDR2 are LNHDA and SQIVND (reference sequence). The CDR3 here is CASSRRGIRSGANVLTF. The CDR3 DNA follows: TGTGCCAGTAGCAGGCGGGGAATAAGATCTGGGGCCAACGTCCTGACTTTC.

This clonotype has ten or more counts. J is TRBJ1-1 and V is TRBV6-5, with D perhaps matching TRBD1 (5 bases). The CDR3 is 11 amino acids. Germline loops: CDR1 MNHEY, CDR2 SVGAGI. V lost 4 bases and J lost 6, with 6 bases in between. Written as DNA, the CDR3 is TGTGCCAGCAGTTCGGGGGCTGAAGCTTTCTTT. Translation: CASSSGAEAFF.

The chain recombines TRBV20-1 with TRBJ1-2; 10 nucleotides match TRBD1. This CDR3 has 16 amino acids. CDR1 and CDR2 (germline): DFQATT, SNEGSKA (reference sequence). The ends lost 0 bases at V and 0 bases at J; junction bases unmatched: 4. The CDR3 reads CSARERTGGANYGYTF. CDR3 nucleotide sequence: TGCAGTGCTAGAGAGAGGACAGGGGGAGCTAACTATGGCTACACCTTC.

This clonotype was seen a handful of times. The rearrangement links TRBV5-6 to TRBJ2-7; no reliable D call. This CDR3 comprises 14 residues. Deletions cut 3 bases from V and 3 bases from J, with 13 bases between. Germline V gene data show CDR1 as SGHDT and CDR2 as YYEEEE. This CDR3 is CASSSLDDIYEQYV. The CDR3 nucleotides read TGTGCCAGCAGCTCCTTGGACGATATCTACGAGCAGTACGTC.

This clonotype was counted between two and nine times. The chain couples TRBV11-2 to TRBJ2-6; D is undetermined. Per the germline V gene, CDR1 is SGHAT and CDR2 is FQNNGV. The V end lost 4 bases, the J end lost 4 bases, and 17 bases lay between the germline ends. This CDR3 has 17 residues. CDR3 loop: CASSSPRPGSGANVLTF. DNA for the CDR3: TGTGCCAGCAGCTCCCCTAGGCCGGGTTCAGGGGCCAACGTCCTGACTTTC.

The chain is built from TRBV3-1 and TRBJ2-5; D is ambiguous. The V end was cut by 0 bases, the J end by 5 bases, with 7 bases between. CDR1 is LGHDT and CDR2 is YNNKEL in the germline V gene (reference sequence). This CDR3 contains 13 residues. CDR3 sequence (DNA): TGTGCCAGCAGCCAAGAGATGGAGGAGACCCAGTACTTC. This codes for CASSQEMEETQYF.

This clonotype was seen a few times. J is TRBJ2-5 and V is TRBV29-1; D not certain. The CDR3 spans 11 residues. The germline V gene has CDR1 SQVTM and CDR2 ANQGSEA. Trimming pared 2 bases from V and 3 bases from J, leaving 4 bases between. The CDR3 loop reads CSVEIKETQYF. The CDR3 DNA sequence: TGCAGCGTTGAAATTAAAGAGACCCAGTACTTC.

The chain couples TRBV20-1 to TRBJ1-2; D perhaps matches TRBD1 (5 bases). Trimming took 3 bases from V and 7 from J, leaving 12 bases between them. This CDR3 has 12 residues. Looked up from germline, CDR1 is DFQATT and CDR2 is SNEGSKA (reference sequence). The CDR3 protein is CSARSRVAGYTF. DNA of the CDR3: TGCAGTGCTAGGTCCAGGGTCGCTGGCTACACCTTC.